The rows below give T cell receptor beta chains drawn from one sample of a study of molecular identifiers for immune sequencing clone quantification. TCRdb independently ran MiXCR on the PCR reads; one entry per CDR3 protein. The repertoire consists of fewer than 70,000 distinct CDR3 sequences, with 15% to 20% occurring once and the leading ten covering 1.5%. Specimen: naive CD8+ T cells from blood, with Jurkat cell RNA spiked in. The receptors stem from a human donor in good health. Some libraries in this study had Jurkat cell RNA spiked in. The CDR3 runs from the conserved cysteine through the conserved F or W. The D gene is left open where the match is weak. Expanded clones are given a class, and other clones once, few, many or no size at all.

V: TRBV5-1; J: TRBJ2-7; D: TRBD2; size: many; CDR3: CASSLGLAGVREQYF; DNA: TGCGCCAGCAGCTTAGGACTAGCGGGAGTACGCGAGCAGTACTTC
V: TRBV9; J: TRBJ2-7; D: TRBD1; size: few; CDR3: CASNVGTGGEQYF; DNA: TGTGCCAGCAACGTCGGGACAGGGGGCGAGCAGTACTTC
V: TRBV11-2; J: TRBJ2-1; D: .; size: many; CDR3: CASSLGTSVQFF; DNA: TGTGCCAGCAGCTTAGGGACGTCTGTGCAGTTCTTC
V: TRBV6-6; J: TRBJ1-5; D: .; size: many; CDR3: CASSYTASNQPQHF; DNA: TGTGCCAGCAGTTATACAGCTAGCAATCAGCCCCAGCATTTT
V: TRBV27; J: TRBJ2-7; D: TRBD2; size: .; CDR3: CASSFSLAGGYEQYF; DNA: TGTGCCAGCAGTTTCAGCCTAGCGGGAGGGTACGAGCAGTACTTC
V: TRBV14; J: TRBJ1-5; D: TRBD1; size: many; CDR3: CASSQDAGGYQPQHF; DNA: TGTGCCAGCAGCCAAGACGCAGGGGGCTATCAGCCCCAGCATTTT
V: TRBV5-6; J: TRBJ2-1; D: TRBD2; size: few; CDR3: CASSLGASGRTNEQFF; DNA: TGTGCCAGCAGCTTGGGTGCTAGCGGGAGAACCAATGAGCAGTTCTTC
V: TRBV6-5; J: TRBJ2-1; D: TRBD1; size: .; CDR3: CASSSGQGAEEQFF; DNA: TGTGCCAGCAGTTCGGGACAGGGGGCAGAAGAGCAGTTCTTC
V: TRBV7-9; J: TRBJ2-1; D: TRBD1; size: .; CDR3: CASSLPGGVNEQFF; DNA: TGTGCCAGCAGCTTGCCAGGGGGCGTTAATGAGCAGTTCTTC
V: TRBV20-1; J: TRBJ2-4; D: .; size: many; CDR3: CSAREETGRLAKNIQYF; DNA: TGCAGTGCTAGGGAGGAGACAGGGAGGTTAGCCAAAAACATTCAGTACTTC
V: TRBV7-3; J: TRBJ1-6; D: TRBD1; size: once; CDR3: CASSSTGVNSPLRF; DNA: TGTGCCAGCAGCTCCACAGGGGTTAATTCACCCCTCCGCTTT
V: TRBV2; J: TRBJ2-5; D: .; size: many; CDR3: CASSDPNQETQYF; DNA: TGTGCCAGCAGTGATCCAAACCAAGAGACCCAGTACTTC
V: TRBV2; J: TRBJ1-1; D: .; size: many; CDR3: CASSLGTNTEAFF; DNA: TGTGCCAGCAGTTTAGGGACAAACACTGAAGCTTTCTTT
V: TRBV28; J: TRBJ2-7; D: TRBD2; size: many; CDR3: CASSPSGRENEQYF; DNA: TGTGCCAGCAGCCCTAGCGGGAGGGAAAACGAGCAGTACTTC
V: TRBV7-2; J: TRBJ2-1; D: TRBD2; size: many; CDR3: CASLIAGGLGEQFF; DNA: TGTGCCAGCTTAATAGCGGGAGGGCTCGGGGAGCAGTTCTTC
V: TRBV2; J: TRBJ1-1; D: TRBD1; size: many; CDR3: CATPDRREAFF; DNA: TGTGCCACCCCGGACAGGCGAGAAGCTTTCTTT
V: TRBV6-5; J: TRBJ1-5; D: TRBD1; size: many; CDR3: CASSAAGTGVHQPQHF; DNA: TGTGCCAGCAGTGCGGCCGGGACAGGGGTCCATCAGCCCCAGCATTTT
V: TRBV9; J: TRBJ1-3; D: .; size: many; CDR3: CASTYLSSGNTIYF; DNA: TGTGCCAGCACCTACTTGAGCTCTGGAAACACCATATATTTT
V: TRBV4-3; J: TRBJ2-7; D: .; size: .; CDR3: CASSQEATTLYEQYF; DNA: TGCGCCAGCAGCCAAGAAGCGACAACCTTGTACGAGCAGTACTTC
V: TRBV6-6; J: TRBJ1-6; D: TRBD1; size: few; CDR3: CASSYSRGLGNNSPLHF; DNA: TGTGCCAGCAGTTACTCGAGGGGGCTCGGGAATAATTCACCCCTCCACTTT
V: TRBV27; J: TRBJ2-7; D: TRBD1; size: many; CDR3: CASSLSAGGLHEQYF; DNA: TGTGCCAGCAGTTTATCAGCAGGGGGCCTCCACGAGCAGTACTTC
V: TRBV27; J: TRBJ2-1; D: .; size: few; CDR3: CASSFDRMEQFF; DNA: TGTGCCAGCAGTTTTGACCGGATGGAGCAGTTCTTC
V: TRBV7-9; J: TRBJ2-7; D: .; size: many; CDR3: CASSFGVYEQYF; DNA: TGTGCCAGCAGCTTCGGAGTGTACGAGCAGTACTTC
V: TRBV28; J: TRBJ2-7; D: .; size: many; CDR3: CASSLRGDYEQYF; DNA: TGTGCCAGCAGTTTGCGAGGGGACTACGAGCAGTACTTC
V: TRBV27; J: TRBJ2-7; D: .; size: many; CDR3: CASSSSPTRTEQYF; DNA: TGTGCCAGCAGCTCTAGTCCCACCCGGACCGAGCAGTACTTC
V: TRBV10-3; J: TRBJ1-3; D: TRBD1; size: many; CDR3: CAIRDGQGAAGNTIYF; DNA: TGTGCCATCAGGGATGGACAGGGGGCGGCCGGAAACACCATATATTTT
V: TRBV5-4; J: TRBJ2-2; D: TRBD2; size: few; CDR3: CASSLTGGDTGELFF; DNA: TGTGCCAGCAGCTTAACGGGAGGGGACACCGGGGAGCTGTTTTTT
V: TRBV29-1; J: TRBJ1-2; D: TRBD1; size: many; CDR3: CSVAPGGGQGLANYGYTF; DNA: TGCAGCGTGGCGCCCGGCGGGGGACAGGGGCTCGCTAACTATGGCTACACCTTC
V: TRBV6-2/TRBV6-3; J: TRBJ1-2; D: TRBD1; size: many; CDR3: CASSYLPGQELRYGYTF; DNA: TGTGCCAGCAGTTACTTACCGGGACAGGAGTTGCGCTATGGCTACACCTTC
V: TRBV9; J: TRBJ2-1; D: TRBD2; size: many; CDR3: CASSVVAGTSGRGDEQFF; DNA: TGTGCCAGCAGCGTAGTAGCCGGGACTAGCGGGAGAGGTGATGAGCAGTTCTTC
V: TRBV29-1; J: TRBJ1-2; D: .; size: many; CDR3: CSANRAPGGYSF; DNA: TGCAGCGCCAATCGGGCCCCCGGCGGCTACTCCTTC
V: TRBV9; J: TRBJ2-2; D: .; size: many; CDR3: CASSAYREISPGELFF; DNA: TGTGCCAGCAGCGCTTACAGGGAAATTAGTCCCGGGGAGCTGTTTTTT
V: TRBV12-3/TRBV12-4; J: TRBJ2-3; D: TRBD2; size: few; CDR3: CASSLVAGEGTDTQYF; DNA: TGTGCCAGCAGTTTAGTGGCGGGAGAGGGGACGGATACGCAGTATTTT
V: TRBV5-6; J: TRBJ2-3; D: .; size: many; CDR3: CASSSTNSTDTQYF; DNA: TGTGCCAGCAGCTCCACGAACAGCACAGATACGCAGTATTTT
V: TRBV6-5; J: TRBJ2-5; D: TRBD1; size: .; CDR3: CASRLTGEQETQYF; DNA: TGTGCCAGCAGACTAACAGGGGAACAAGAGACCCAGTACTTC
V: TRBV7-9; J: TRBJ2-7; D: .; size: .; CDR3: CASEGLSYEQYF; DNA: TGTGCCAGCGAGGGACTTTCCTACGAGCAGTACTTC
V: TRBV19; J: TRBJ2-3; D: .; size: many; CDR3: CASSIEPQGLGDTQYF; DNA: TGTGCCAGTAGTATTGAGCCGCAGGGGCTTGGAGATACGCAGTATTTT
V: TRBV20-1; J: TRBJ2-7; D: .; size: many; CDR3: CSARDRQRASYEQYF; DNA: TGCAGTGCTAGAGATCGGCAGAGAGCAAGTTACGAGCAGTACTTC
V: TRBV27; J: TRBJ2-5; D: TRBD2; size: .; CDR3: CASSRGLAGGRETQYF; DNA: TGTGCCAGCAGCCGGGGACTAGCGGGAGGTAGGGAGACCCAGTACTTC
V: TRBV19; J: TRBJ2-1; D: TRBD2; size: .; CDR3: CASSAAGGWEQFF; DNA: TGTGCCAGTAGCGCGGCGGGAGGTTGGGAGCAGTTCTTC
V: TRBV11-2; J: TRBJ2-3; D: TRBD2; size: many; CDR3: CASSLWSGRSTDTQYF; DNA: TGTGCCAGCAGCTTATGGAGCGGGAGGAGCACAGATACGCAGTATTTT
V: TRBV7-9; J: TRBJ2-7; D: TRBD1; size: many; CDR3: CASSTKGAFLYEQYF; DNA: TGTGCCAGCAGTACAAAGGGGGCCTTCCTCTACGAGCAGTACTTC
V: TRBV27; J: TRBJ1-2; D: .; size: .; CDR3: CASSLVANYGYTF; DNA: TGTGCCAGCAGTTTAGTAGCTAACTATGGCTACACCTTC
V: TRBV7-8; J: TRBJ2-1; D: .; size: many; CDR3: CASSPTGGNNEQFF; DNA: TGTGCCAGCAGCCCTACCGGGGGTAACAATGAGCAGTTCTTC
V: TRBV7-9; J: TRBJ2-7; D: TRBD1; size: many; CDR3: CASSSKGQGMGQYF; DNA: TGTGCCAGCAGCTCAAAGGGACAGGGCATGGGGCAGTACTTC
V: TRBV13; J: TRBJ2-1; D: .; size: .; CDR3: CASSLGEVHEQFF; DNA: TGTGCCAGCAGCTTAGGGGAGGTACACGAGCAGTTCTTC
V: TRBV4-1; J: TRBJ2-3; D: .; size: many; CDR3: CASSQAGRSTDTQYF; DNA: TGCGCCAGCAGCCAAGCAGGGAGAAGCACAGATACGCAGTATTTT
V: TRBV12-3/TRBV12-4; J: TRBJ1-5; D: .; size: few; CDR3: CASSLGQGWQPQHF; DNA: TGTGCCAGCAGTTTGGGGCAGGGTTGGCAGCCCCAGCATTTT
V: TRBV6-5; J: TRBJ1-1; D: TRBD1; size: few; CDR3: CASSYFDDHRDRLNTEAFF; DNA: TGTGCCAGCAGTTATTTCGATGACCACCGGGACAGGTTGAACACTGAAGCTTTCTTT
V: TRBV10-2; J: TRBJ1-2; D: .; size: many; CDR3: CASSPRTGGAGYGYTF; DNA: TGCGCCAGCAGCCCACGGACGGGGGGGGCCGGCTATGGCTACACCTTC
V: TRBV5-1; J: TRBJ2-7; D: TRBD1; size: many; CDR3: CASSMGQASSYEQYF; DNA: TGCGCCAGCAGCATGGGACAGGCGAGCTCCTACGAGCAGTACTTC
V: TRBV5-6; J: TRBJ2-1; D: .; size: many; CDR3: CASSPWNRLVEQFF; DNA: TGTGCCAGCAGCCCCTGGAACCGACTAGTTGAGCAGTTCTTC
V: TRBV27; J: TRBJ1-1; D: .; size: many; CDR3: CASSLEGDLNTEAFF; DNA: TGTGCCAGCAGTCTTGAAGGGGACTTGAACACTGAAGCTTTCTTT
V: TRBV6-4; J: TRBJ2-2; D: .; size: many; CDR3: CASRPWGAAQEAGELFF; DNA: TGTGCCAGCAGGCCTTGGGGGGCAGCCCAAGAGGCCGGGGAGCTGTTTTTT
V: TRBV6-5; J: TRBJ1-1; D: .; size: many; CDR3: CASSWDAENTEAFF; DNA: TGTGCCAGCAGTTGGGATGCCGAGAACACTGAAGCTTTCTTT
V: TRBV20-1; J: TRBJ2-1; D: TRBD1; size: many; CDR3: CSARDRKDYNEQFF; DNA: TGCAGTGCTCGGGACAGGAAAGACTACAATGAGCAGTTCTTC
V: TRBV20-1; J: TRBJ1-5; D: TRBD1; size: many; CDR3: CSARGEGQGNQPQHF; DNA: TGCAGTGCTAGAGGAGAGGGACAGGGAAATCAGCCCCAGCATTTT